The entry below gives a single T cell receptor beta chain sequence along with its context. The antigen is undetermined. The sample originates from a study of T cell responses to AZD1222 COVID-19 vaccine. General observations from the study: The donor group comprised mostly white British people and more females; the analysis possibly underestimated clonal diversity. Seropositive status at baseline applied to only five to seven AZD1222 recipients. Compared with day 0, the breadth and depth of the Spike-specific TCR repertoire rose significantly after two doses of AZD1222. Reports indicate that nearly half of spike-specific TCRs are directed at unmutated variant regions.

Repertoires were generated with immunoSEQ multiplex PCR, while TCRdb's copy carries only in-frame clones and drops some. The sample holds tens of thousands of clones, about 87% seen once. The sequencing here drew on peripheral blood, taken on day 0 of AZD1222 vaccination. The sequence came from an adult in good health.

CDR3 sequence reads: CSVNPLATREAFF. CDR3 coding DNA: TGCAGCGTTAACCCTCTTGCGACCCGTGAAGCTTTCTTT. This chain connects TRBV29-1 to TRBJ1-1; D is unresolved. V was shortened by 5 bases and J by 7 bases, with 17 bases between the two germline ends. There are 13 residues in the CDR3. CDR1 is SQVTM and CDR2 is ANQGSEA in the germline V gene. Full variable domain (missing parts from reference TRBV29-1 and TRBJ1-1): SAVISQKPSRDICQRGTSLTIQCQVDSQVTMMFWYRQQPGQSLTLIATANQGSEATYESGFVIDKFPISRPNLTFSTLTVSNMSPEDSSIYLCSVNPLATREAFFGQGTRLTVV.